The rows below give T cell receptor beta chains drawn from one sample of a study of preoperative IRX-2 immunotherapy in early breast cancer. Profiling relied on immunoSEQ multiplex PCR, and the TCRdb table lists in-frame clones only, not all of them. Of fewer than 40,000 clones in the sample, around 96% are singletons; the top ten hold roughly 6.7%. Sampling was conducted from a patient treated with IRX-2 immunotherapy. The receptors derive from a human donor with breast cancer. Each CDR3 is given with its conserved first and last residue. D genes are given only for firm matches.

D gene	V gene	J gene	CDR3 protein	CDR3 DNA
.	TRBV10-2	TRBJ2-7	CASSPGSYEQYF	TGCGCCAGCAGCCCGGGGTCCTACGAGCAGTACTTC
.	TRBV6-5	TRBJ2-2	CASSSTGTGELFF	TGTGCCAGCAGTTCTACGGGGACCGGGGAGCTGTTTTTT
.	TRBV30	TRBJ1-6	CAWSVLSFNSPLHF	TGTGCCTGGAGTGTACTCAGCTTCAATTCACCCCTCCACTTT
TRBD1	TRBV5-3	TRBJ1-5	CARSLDSQGGNQPQHF	TGTGCCAGAAGCTTAGACTCACAGGGGGGCAATCAGCCCCAGCATTTT
TRBD1	TRBV7-8	TRBJ1-1	CASRTGEREAFF	TGTGCCAGCAGAACAGGGGAGAGGGAAGCTTTCTTT
.	TRBV12-5	TRBJ2-6	CASGLVSGANVLTF	TGTGCTAGTGGTTTGGTTTCTGGGGCCAACGTCCTGACTTTC
TRBD1	TRBV18	TRBJ2-1	CASSPGGLREQFF	TGTGCCAGCTCCCCAGGGGGCTTAAGAGAGCAGTTCTTC
.	TRBV27	TRBJ1-1	CASSVRGNTEAFF	TGTGCCAGCAGTGTCAGGGGGAACACTGAAGCTTTCTTT
.	TRBV19	TRBJ1-5	CASAMGSSVYSNQPQHF	TGTGCCAGTGCAATGGGGAGTTCGGTATATAGCAATCAGCCCCAGCATTTT
.	TRBV5-4	TRBJ2-3	CASSQPGTSTDTQYF	TGTGCCAGCAGCCAGCCCGGGACCAGCACAGATACGCAGTATTTT
.	TRBV2	TRBJ1-1	CASIRTVRRDTEAFF	TGTGCCAGCATACGGACAGTCCGGAGGGACACTGAAGCTTTCTTT
TRBD1	TRBV7-2	TRBJ1-1	CASSPNRGQTTEAFF	TGTGCCAGCAGCCCAAACAGGGGGCAGACCACTGAAGCTTTCTTT
.	TRBV5-6	TRBJ1-2	CASSPISVQNYGYTF	TGTGCCAGCAGCCCCATCTCAGTCCAGAACTATGGCTACACCTTC
TRBD2	TRBV30	TRBJ2-5	CAWSRGTSGIQETQYF	TGTGCCTGGAGTCGGGGGACTAGCGGGATCCAAGAGACCCAGTACTTC